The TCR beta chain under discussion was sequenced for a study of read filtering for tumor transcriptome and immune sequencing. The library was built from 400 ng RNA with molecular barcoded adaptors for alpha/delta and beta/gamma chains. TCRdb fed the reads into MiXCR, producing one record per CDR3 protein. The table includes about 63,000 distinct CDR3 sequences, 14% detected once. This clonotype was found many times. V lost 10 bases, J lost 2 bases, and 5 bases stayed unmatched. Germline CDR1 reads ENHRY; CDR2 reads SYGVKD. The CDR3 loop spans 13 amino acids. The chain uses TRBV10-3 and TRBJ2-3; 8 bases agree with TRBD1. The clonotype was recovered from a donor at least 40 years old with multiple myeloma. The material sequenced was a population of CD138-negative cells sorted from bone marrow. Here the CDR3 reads CATETGDTDTQYF. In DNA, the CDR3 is TGTGCCACCGAGACAGGGGACACAGATACGCAGTATTTT.